The clone carrying this TCR beta chain was observed many times. No antigen is known for it. The source of the sample is a study of T cells in Graves' hyperthyroidism and ophthalmopathy. Exclusion of patients followed from uncontrolled infection, other autoimmune disease, pregnancy or lactation. CDR1 is MDHEN and CDR2 is SYDVKM in the germline V gene. The CDR3 totals 13 residues. V lost 6 bases to trimming and J lost 4 bases, with 9 bases between them. The study's findings and limits: The model made its ophthalmopathy prediction, and onset followed a median around six months later. Researchers found most expanded thyroid clonotypes above 0.001 in blood as well.

Amplification yielded TCR beta CDR3 regions, with RNA transcripts as the source. First-round RT-PCR targeting the TCR CDR3 was performed with the HTBI primer set. TCRdb called the multiplex PCR reads again in MiXCR, with one record for every CDR3 protein. The sample lists approximately 260,000 distinct CDR3 sequences, roughly 15% seen once, with more than 30% in the top ten. The V gene is TRBV28, the J gene TRBJ2-2, with no clear D. The source material was blood. The receptor comes from a woman aged 50 to 60 with Graves' hyperthyroidism that later progressed to Graves' ophthalmopathy. CDR3 sequence (DNA): TGTGCCAGCAGCTCTACAGCCACCGGGGAGCTGTTTTTT. As protein: CASSSTATGELFF.